These 30 T cell receptor beta chains share one sample of origin, sequenced in a study of metastatic and nonmetastatic thyroid tumors. Patients were all untreated before their thyroid surgery. TCRdb re-called clones via MiXCR from the PCR reads. The sample has some 12,000 clones, around 40% seen once. The source material was tumor tissue. The receptors were gathered from a female donor with papillary thyroid cancer or a benign thyroid nodule (not recorded which). Some clones in this sample may be carry-over from other donors' samples.

This clone was counted a few times. CDR3 in DNA: TGTGCCAGCAGTCGCTCCGGGGTGGGCGAGCAGTACTTC. The encoded protein is CASSRSGVGEQYF. The chain recombines TRBV27 with TRBJ2-7; D possibly corresponds to TRBD2 (5 bases). Germline CDR1 MNHEY, CDR2 SMNVEV (reference sequence). CDR3 length equals 13 residues. V was pared by 5 bases and J by 6 bases, with 14 bases between.

V is TRBV6-1 and J is TRBJ2-7, with a weak D call TRBD2 (5 bases). Germline assignment: CDR1 MNHNS and CDR2 SASEGT. The CDR3 spans 14 residues. Trimming took off 7 bases at V and 4 bases at J, with 17 bases between the two ends. For the CDR3, the DNA is TGTGCCAGCAACTTAGGAGGCGAACAATACGAGCAGTACTTC. This translates into CASNLGGEQYEQYF.

The chain recombines TRBV2 with TRBJ2-5, with 11 bases aligning to TRBD1. The CDR3 totals 16 residues. Losses at the gene ends were 7 bases for V and 1 base for J; bases not matched to a gene: 8. Germline loops: CDR1 SNHLY, CDR2 FYNNEI. The CDR3 loop reads CASTGPGQGGQETQYF. As DNA, the CDR3 is TGTGCCAGCACTGGCCCGGGACAGGGGGGCCAAGAGACCCAGTACTTC.

The V and J genes are TRBV11-2 and TRBJ2-1; 10 bases are a match to TRBD2. The V gene end was trimmed by 3 bases and the J gene end by 9 bases; junction bases not matched to a gene: 8. Per the germline V gene, CDR1 is SGHAT and CDR2 is FQNNGV. The CDR3 totals 15 residues. The CDR3 coding sequence is TGTGCCAGCAGCTTTGGAAGCGGGGGGGCCGGTGAGCAGTTCTTC. It translates to CASSFGSGGAGEQFF.

The J gene is TRBJ1-1, the V gene TRBV6-5, with 8 bases fitting TRBD1. Trimming removed 4 bases from V and 7 bases from J; junction bases left unmatched: 5. CDR3 length: 13 amino acids. Germline lookup yields CDR1 MNHEY and CDR2 SVGAGI. The CDR3 loop is CASSSTGVDEAFF. The CDR3 DNA reads as TGTGCCAGCAGTTCGACAGGGGTGGATGAAGCTTTCTTT.

This clone was observed many times. The chain recombines TRBV19 with TRBJ2-1; 8 nucleotides match TRBD2. The CDR3 extends over 16 amino acids. Germline CDR1 reads LNHDA; CDR2 reads SQIVND (reference sequence). Trimming removed 6 bases from V and 2 bases from J; junction bases left unmatched: 9. CDR3 bases: TGTGCCAGTAGGCCGTCTAGCGGGCTAACCTACAATGAGCAGTTCTTC. It codes for CASRPSSGLTYNEQFF. Variable domain in full (rest from reference TRBV19 and TRBJ2-1): DGGITQSPKYLFRKEGQNVTLSCEQNLNHDAMYWYRQDPGQGLRLIYYSQIVNDFQKGDIAEGYSVSREKKESFPLTVTSAQKNPTAFYLCASRPSSGLTYNEQFFGPGTRLTVL.

The chain uses TRBV19 and TRBJ2-1, with 7 bases that match TRBD1. The ends lost 3 bases at V and 1 base at J; junction bases unmatched: 0. The CDR3 consists of 14 residues. CDR1 and CDR2 from the germline V gene are LNHDA and SQIVND (reference sequence). CDR3 amino acids: CASSMGQSYNEQFF. CDR3 sequence (DNA): TGTGCCAGTAGTATGGGACAGTCCTACAATGAGCAGTTCTTC.

This clone rates as medium-sized. This CDR3 reads CASKDPPNEKLFF. The DNA of the CDR3 is TGCGCCAGTAAGGACCCTCCTAATGAAAAACTGTTTTTT. The genes are TRBV4-1 and TRBJ1-4; D remains ambiguous. This CDR3 has 13 residues. The V end lost 9 bases, the J end lost 3 bases, and 11 bases lay between the germline ends. CDR1 is MGHRA, CDR2 YSYEKL, per germline.

The chain recombines TRBV20-1 with TRBJ2-3; 10 bases line up with TRBD2. Germline V CDR1 and CDR2: DFQATT, SNEGSKA (reference sequence). This CDR3 is 17 amino acids long. The V and J ends lost 0 bases and 1 base, in that order; junction bases with no gene match: 7. The CDR3 sequence: CSAREWASGGGTDTQYF. The CDR3, as DNA: TGCAGTGCTAGAGAATGGGCTAGCGGGGGAGGCACAGATACGCAGTATTTT.

This chain links TRBV9 with TRBJ1-2; D not resolved. This CDR3 comprises 15 residues. V was pared by 0 bases and J by 2 bases, with 11 bases between. Germline CDR1 reads SGDLS; CDR2 reads YYNGEE. CDR3 region: CASSVGRVGNYGYTF. Written as DNA, the CDR3 is TGTGCCAGCAGCGTAGGGAGGGTGGGGAACTATGGCTACACCTTC.

A few counts support this clone. The chain employs TRBV12-3 or TRBV12-4 and TRBJ2-7, with D perhaps assigned TRBD1 or TRBD2 (5 bases each). V was pared by 4 bases and J by 6 bases, with 7 bases between. This CDR3 is 11 amino acids long. The CDR3 sequence is CASSSRGEQYF. CDR3 in DNA: TGTGCCAGCAGTTCGAGGGGCGAGCAGTACTTC.

The J gene is TRBJ2-1, the V gene TRBV6-1, with D perhaps matching TRBD1 (6 bases). V was cut by 5 bases and J by 2 bases, with 7 bases left in between. The CDR3 runs to 13 residues. Germline V gene data show CDR1 as MNHNS and CDR2 as SASEGT. CDR3 bases: TGTGCCAGCAGTTGGGACACCTACAATGAGCAGTTCTTC. Protein product: CASSWDTYNEQFF.

This chain uses TRBV11-2 with TRBJ2-5; 7 bases fit TRBD1. Germline V gives CDR1 SGHAT, CDR2 FQNNGV. With 1 base clipped from V and 1 base from J, the junction kept 15 bases outside the gene matches. This CDR3 is built from 19 residues. CDR3 coding DNA: TGTGCCAGCAGCTTAGGTTATTTCGAGACAGGGCGTCCCCAAGAGACCCAGTACTTC. It is translated as CASSLGYFETGRPQETQYF.

This clone was detected a few times. The rearrangement uses TRBV28 and TRBJ1-2, with D tentatively TRBD1 (6 bases). This CDR3 spans 16 amino acids. Trimming left V 5 bases short and J 7 bases short, with 23 bases between. In germline, CDR1 is MDHEN, CDR2 SYDVKM. This CDR3 reads CASSGPEVGGPGGYTF. CDR3 in DNA: TGTGCCAGCAGTGGCCCGGAGGTCGGGGGGCCTGGTGGCTACACCTTC.

The chain employs TRBV4-1 and TRBJ1-5; the match to TRBD1 covers 7 bases. The trim removed 4 bases at V and 0 bases at J, leaving 3 bases unmatched. Germline V lookup: CDR1 MGHRA, CDR2 YSYEKL. There are 15 residues in the CDR3. CDR3 loop: CASSRTGASNQPQHF. CDR3 in DNA: TGCGCCAGCAGCCGAACAGGGGCTAGCAATCAGCCCCAGCATTTT.

A few counts support this clone. This chain links TRBV6-1 with TRBJ2-4; TRBD2 matches at 10 bases. The V and J ends lost 6 bases and 13 bases, in that order; junction bases with no gene match: 6. Germline V gene data show CDR1 as MNHNS and CDR2 as SASEGT. This CDR3 is 12 amino acids long. CDR3 nucleotide sequence: TGTGCCAGCAGGCAGCCGGGACTAGCGCAGTACTTC. It codes for CASRQPGLAQYF.

This clone was found a few times. The V call is TRBV10-3, the J call TRBJ2-3; D is perhaps TRBD2 (6 bases). Trimming cost V 5 bases and J 0 bases, with 9 bases left between them. CDR1 is ENHRY, CDR2 SYGVKD, per germline. The CDR3 runs to 14 residues. The CDR3 here is CAISTGTSTDTQYF. The CDR3 DNA sequence: TGTGCCATCAGTACCGGGACTAGCACAGATACGCAGTATTTT.

The chain carries TRBV6-1 and TRBJ1-1; D unclear. The V gene's germline CDR1 is MNHNS and CDR2 SASEGT. The V and J ends lost 3 bases and 7 bases respectively, with 6 bases between them. The CDR3 has 11 amino acids. The CDR3 DNA sequence: TGTGCCAGCAGTGACTGGTATGAAGCTTTCTTT. Encoded protein: CASSDWYEAFF.

The chain uses TRBV5-1 and TRBJ2-5; possibly TRBD2 for D (7 bases). CDR3 length equals 14 residues. Germline V gene lookup returns CDR1 SGHRS and CDR2 YFSETQ. The germline V and J ends were trimmed by 2 bases and 2 bases, with 10 bases remaining between them. The CDR3 region has the DNA TGCGCCAGCAGCTTCGAGGGGGGGCAAGAGACCCAGTACTTC. Encoded protein: CASSFEGGQETQYF. Filled out from reference TRBV5-1 and TRBJ2-5, the complete variable domain reads KAGVTQTPRYLIKTRGQQVTLSCSPISGHRSVSWYQQTPGQGLQFLFEYFSETQRNKGNFPGRFSGRQFSNSRSEMNVSTLELGDSALYLCASSFEGGQETQYFGPGTRLLVL.

The chain carries TRBV5-1 and TRBJ2-6; TRBD1 might be the D (6 bases). Deletions cut 6 bases from V and 4 bases from J, with 14 bases between. The CDR3 has 15 residues. Germline-derived CDR1 and CDR2 are SGHRS and YFSETQ. This chain's CDR3 is CASKPGATGANVLTF. The CDR3 DNA is TGCGCCAGCAAACCAGGGGCTACGGGGGCCAACGTCCTGACTTTC.

This sequence joins TRBV6-1 and TRBJ1-2; TRBD1 matches 8 bases. Germline V gene lookup returns CDR1 MNHNS and CDR2 SASEGT. J gave up 1 base and V 5 bases, and 9 bases lay outside the gene matches. The CDR3 consists of 16 residues. The CDR3 reads CASSRQGISLNYGYTF. In DNA, the CDR3 is TGTGCCAGCAGTCGACAGGGGATTAGTCTTAACTATGGCTACACCTTC.

This chain joins TRBV4-2 and TRBJ1-4, with TRBD1 as a possible D gene (6 bases). Germline assignment: CDR1 LGHNA and CDR2 YNFKEQ. The CDR3 runs to 15 residues. With 5 bases removed from V and 4 bases from J, the gap between germline ends came to 14 bases. This chain's CDR3 is CASSFEGGDNEKLFF. CDR3 DNA sequence: TGTGCCAGCAGCTTCGAGGGGGGGGATAATGAAAAACTGTTTTTT.

By share, this clone counts as large. This chain joins TRBV28 and TRBJ2-7; D is unclear. The CDR3 loop spans 12 amino acids. The germline V gene has CDR1 MDHEN and CDR2 SYDVKM. The V and J ends lost 2 bases and 2 bases respectively, with 4 bases between them. CDR3 sequence (DNA): TGTGCCAGCAGTTTAAGTGCCTACGAGCAGTACTTC. This sequence encodes CASSLSAYEQYF.

Only one count was recorded for this clone. The chain joins TRBV7-8 to TRBJ2-5, with 13 bases that match TRBD2. The CDR3 length is 16 residues. CDR1 and CDR2 from the germline V gene are SGHVS and FQNEAQ. V lost 5 bases, J lost 3 bases, and 6 bases stayed unmatched. The CDR3 is CASSPTSGRGKETQYF. The CDR3 DNA follows: TGTGCCAGCAGCCCCACTAGCGGGAGGGGAAAAGAGACCCAGTACTTC.

The chain couples TRBV7-9 to TRBJ2-2, with D hard to call. Trimming cost V 2 bases and J 0 bases, with 7 bases left between them. Germline values: CDR1 SEHNR, CDR2 FQNEAQ (reference sequence). CDR3 size: 15 residues. CDR3 bases: TGTGCCAGCAGCTTATACAGTACGAACACCGGGGAGCTGTTTTTT. Its protein is CASSLYSTNTGELFF. Looking up the rest from reference TRBV7-9 and TRBJ2-2 gives the full variable domain: DTGVSQNPRHKITKRGQNVTFRCDPISEHNRLYWYRQTLGQGPEFLTYFQNEAQLEKSRLLSDRFSAERPKGSFSTLEIQRTEQGDSAMYLCASSLYSTNTGELFFGEGSRLTVL.

The V call is TRBV5-1, the J call TRBJ1-4; D call uncertain. Trimming took off 0 bases at V and 2 bases at J, with 5 bases between the two ends. Per the germline V gene, CDR1 is SGHRS and CDR2 is YFSETQ. This CDR3 has 14 amino acids. CDR3 protein: CASSLDSTNEKLFF. In nucleotides, the CDR3 is TGCGCCAGCAGCTTGGATTCGACTAATGAAAAACTGTTTTTT.

The rearrangement joins TRBV11-2 to TRBJ1-1, with 11 bases fitting TRBD1. Trimming took 5 bases from V and 10 from J; bases not matched to a gene: 12. The CDR3 has 15 amino acids. Germline lookup yields CDR1 SGHAT and CDR2 FQNNGV. CDR3 bases: TGTGCCAGCAGCCACTCCGGGACAGGGGGGCCCGGAGCTTTCTTT. Protein product: CASSHSGTGGPGAFF.

V is TRBV12-5 and J is TRBJ2-1; the match to TRBD2 covers 7 bases. Germline CDR1 is LGHNT and CDR2 is FRNRAP. V lost 6 bases to trimming and J lost 8 bases; unmatched junction nucleotides: 4. The CDR3 extends over 12 amino acids. CDR3 sequence reads: CASGGSGDEQFF. CDR3 nucleotides: TGTGCTAGTGGGGGCAGCGGGGATGAGCAGTTCTTC.

This clone has just one count. The chain carries TRBV9 and TRBJ1-1; D uncertain. Trimming removed 1 base from V and 5 bases from J, with 9 bases in between. The CDR3 length is 13 residues. Germline V lookup: CDR1 SGDLS, CDR2 YYNGEE. The CDR3 DNA sequence: TGTGCCAGCAGCGTACAACCTAGGACTGAAGCTTTCTTT. Its protein product is CASSVQPRTEAFF.

This chain joins TRBV11-2 and TRBJ2-3, with 7 bases that match TRBD2. Germline V gene lookup returns CDR1 SGHAT and CDR2 FQNNGV. CDR3 length: 16 amino acids. J lost 6 bases, V lost 0 bases, and 9 bases had no gene match. This CDR3 reads CASSLESAGVSDTQYF. For the CDR3, the DNA is TGTGCCAGCAGCTTAGAAAGTGCGGGAGTGAGCGATACGCAGTATTTT.